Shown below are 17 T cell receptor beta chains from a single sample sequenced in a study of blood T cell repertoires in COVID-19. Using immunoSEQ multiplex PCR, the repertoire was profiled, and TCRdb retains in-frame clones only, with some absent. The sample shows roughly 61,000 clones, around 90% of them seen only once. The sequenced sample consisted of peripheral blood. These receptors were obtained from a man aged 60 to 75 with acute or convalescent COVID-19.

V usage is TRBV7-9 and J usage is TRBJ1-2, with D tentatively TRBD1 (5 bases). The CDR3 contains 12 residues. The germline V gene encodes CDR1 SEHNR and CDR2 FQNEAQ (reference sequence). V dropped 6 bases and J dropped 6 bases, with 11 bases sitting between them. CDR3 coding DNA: TGTGCCAGCAGTAGGGGAACTGATGGCTACACCTTC. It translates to CASSRGTDGYTF.

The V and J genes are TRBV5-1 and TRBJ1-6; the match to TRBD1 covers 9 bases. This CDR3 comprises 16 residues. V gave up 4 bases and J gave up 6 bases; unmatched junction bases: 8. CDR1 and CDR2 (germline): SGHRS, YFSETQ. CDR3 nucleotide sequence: TGCGCCAGCAGCCCCCGAGGGACAGGGACTAATTCACCCCTCCACTTT. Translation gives CASSPRGTGTNSPLHF.

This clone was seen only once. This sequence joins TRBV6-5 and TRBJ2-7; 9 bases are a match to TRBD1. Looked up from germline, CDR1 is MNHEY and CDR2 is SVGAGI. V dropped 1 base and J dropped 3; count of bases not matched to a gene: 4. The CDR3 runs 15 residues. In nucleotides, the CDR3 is TGTGCCAGCAGTTACTTACAGGGGGCCGACTACGAGCAGTACTTC. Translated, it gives CASSYLQGADYEQYF.

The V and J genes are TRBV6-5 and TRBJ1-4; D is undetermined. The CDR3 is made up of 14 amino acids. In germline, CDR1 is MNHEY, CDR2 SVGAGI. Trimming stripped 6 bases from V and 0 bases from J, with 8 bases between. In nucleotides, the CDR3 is TGTGCCAGCAGAAACAGTGCAACTAATGAAAAACTGTTTTTT. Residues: CASRNSATNEKLFF.

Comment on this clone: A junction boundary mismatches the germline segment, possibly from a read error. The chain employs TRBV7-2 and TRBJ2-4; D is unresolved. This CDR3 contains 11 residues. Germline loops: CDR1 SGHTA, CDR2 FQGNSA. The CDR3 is CASSQQRSPFF. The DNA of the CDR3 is TGTGCCAGCAGCCAACAAAGGAGTCCCTTCTTC.

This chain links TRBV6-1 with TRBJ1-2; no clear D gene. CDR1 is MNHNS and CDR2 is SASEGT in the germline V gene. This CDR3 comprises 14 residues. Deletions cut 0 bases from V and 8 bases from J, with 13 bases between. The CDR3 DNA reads TGTGCCAGCAGTGAAGCGCGGGGAATGGGCGGCTACACCTTC. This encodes CASSEARGMGGYTF.

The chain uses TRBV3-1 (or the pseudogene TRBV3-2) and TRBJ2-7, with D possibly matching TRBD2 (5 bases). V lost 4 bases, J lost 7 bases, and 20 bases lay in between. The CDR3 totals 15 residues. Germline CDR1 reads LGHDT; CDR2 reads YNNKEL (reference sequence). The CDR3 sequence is CASSPNPGSSGEQYF. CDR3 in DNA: TGTGCCAGCAGCCCCAACCCGGGGTCGTCGGGAGAGCAGTACTTC.

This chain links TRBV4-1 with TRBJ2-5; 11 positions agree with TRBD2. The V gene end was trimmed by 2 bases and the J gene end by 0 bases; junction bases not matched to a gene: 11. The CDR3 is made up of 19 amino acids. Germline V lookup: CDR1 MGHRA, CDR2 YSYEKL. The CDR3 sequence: CASSQSASGRYMYQETQYF. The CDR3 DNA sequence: TGCGCCAGCAGCCAAAGTGCTAGCGGGAGGTATATGTACCAAGAGACCCAGTACTTC.

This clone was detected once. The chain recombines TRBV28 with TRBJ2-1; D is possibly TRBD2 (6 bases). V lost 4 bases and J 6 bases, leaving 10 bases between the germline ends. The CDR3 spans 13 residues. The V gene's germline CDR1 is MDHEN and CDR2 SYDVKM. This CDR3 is CASSSGGANEQFF. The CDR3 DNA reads TGTGCCAGCAGTTCCGGGGGTGCCAATGAGCAGTTCTTC.

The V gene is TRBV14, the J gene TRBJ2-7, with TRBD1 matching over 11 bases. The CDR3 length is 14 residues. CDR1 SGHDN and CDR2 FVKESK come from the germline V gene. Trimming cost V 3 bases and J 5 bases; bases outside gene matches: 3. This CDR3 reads CASSHWTGGHEQYF. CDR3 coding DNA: TGTGCCAGCAGCCACTGGACAGGGGGCCACGAGCAGTACTTC.

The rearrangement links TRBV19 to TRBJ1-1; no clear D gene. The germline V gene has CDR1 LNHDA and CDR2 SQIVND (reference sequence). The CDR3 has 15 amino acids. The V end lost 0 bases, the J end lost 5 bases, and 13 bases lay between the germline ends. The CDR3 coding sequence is TGTGCCAGTAGTATAGAGTACACGTATTCGACTGAAGCTTTCTTT. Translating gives CASSIEYTYSTEAFF.

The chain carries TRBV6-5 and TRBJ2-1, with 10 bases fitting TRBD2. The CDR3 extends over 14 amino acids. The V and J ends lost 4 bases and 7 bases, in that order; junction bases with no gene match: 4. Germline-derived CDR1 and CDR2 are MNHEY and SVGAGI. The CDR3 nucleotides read TGTGCCAGCAGTTTCGGACTAGCGGTAAATGAGCAGTTCTTC. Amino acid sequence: CASSFGLAVNEQFF.

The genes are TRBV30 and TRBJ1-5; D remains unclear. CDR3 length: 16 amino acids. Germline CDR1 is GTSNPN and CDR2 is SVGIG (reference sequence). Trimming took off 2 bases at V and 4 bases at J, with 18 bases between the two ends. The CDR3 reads CAWSPGVIGKNQPQHF. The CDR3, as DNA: TGTGCCTGGAGTCCGGGAGTGATCGGAAAAAATCAGCCCCAGCATTTT.

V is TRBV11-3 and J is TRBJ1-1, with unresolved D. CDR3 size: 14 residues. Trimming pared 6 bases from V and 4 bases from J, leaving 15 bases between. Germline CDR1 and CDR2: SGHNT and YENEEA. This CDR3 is CASSSGFQVTEAFF. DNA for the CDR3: TGTGCCAGCAGTTCGGGGTTTCAGGTCACTGAAGCTTTCTTT.

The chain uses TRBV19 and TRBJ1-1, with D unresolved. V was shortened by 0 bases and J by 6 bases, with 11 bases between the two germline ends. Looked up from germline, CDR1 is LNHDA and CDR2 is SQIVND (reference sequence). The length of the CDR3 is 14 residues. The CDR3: CASSIDRRGPEAFF. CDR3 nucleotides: TGTGCCAGTAGTATAGATCGCCGGGGTCCTGAAGCTTTCTTT.

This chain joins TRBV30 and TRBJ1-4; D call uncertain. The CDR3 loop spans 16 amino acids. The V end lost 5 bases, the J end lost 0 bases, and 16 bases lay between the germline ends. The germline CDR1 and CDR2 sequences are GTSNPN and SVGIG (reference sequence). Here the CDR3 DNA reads TGTGCCTGGGCCTCGGGGAGGATGGCAACTAATGAAAAACTGTTTTTT. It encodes CAWASGRMATNEKLFF.

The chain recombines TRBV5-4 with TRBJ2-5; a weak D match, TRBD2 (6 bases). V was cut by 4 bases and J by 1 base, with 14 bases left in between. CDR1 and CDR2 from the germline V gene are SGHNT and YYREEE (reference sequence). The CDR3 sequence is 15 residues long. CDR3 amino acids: CASSLPFGGQETQYF. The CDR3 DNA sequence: TGTGCCAGCAGCCTCCCTTTCGGGGGCCAAGAGACCCAGTACTTC.